The clone carrying this T cell receptor beta chain showed up many times. Primers used for first-strand cDNA, a TRAV- and TRBV-specific set, covered both alpha and beta chains. TCRs underwent about 20 PCR cycles of amplification with a constant-region primer and V-primer adapter. TCRdb recomputed calls from the reads with MiXCR, one row per CDR3 protein. Found here are some 88,000 distinct CDR3 sequences, just under 9.5% of them singletons; the top ten hold around 0.96%. Time point defined: before trial treatment. Donors received nivolumab, ipilimumab, aspirin, low-dose cyclophosphamide and low-dose radiotherapy. Eligible patients had advanced solid tumors lacking tumor-infiltrating lymphocytes. The data stem from a study of low-dose radiotherapy and immunotherapy resistance in tumors. The sample here was PBMCs, taken before treatment. The sequence came from a male donor with prostate cancer.

DNA for the CDR3: TGTGCCAGCAGCCAAGACCCATACCCTGGGGCGTCCTACAATGAGCAGTTCTTC. This codes for CASSQDPYPGASYNEQFF. V usage is TRBV4-2 and J usage is TRBJ2-1, with D perhaps matching TRBD1 (5 bases). V lost 0 bases to trimming and J lost 1 base, with 16 bases between them. This CDR3 has 18 residues. Germline V lookup: CDR1 LGHNA, CDR2 YNFKEQ.